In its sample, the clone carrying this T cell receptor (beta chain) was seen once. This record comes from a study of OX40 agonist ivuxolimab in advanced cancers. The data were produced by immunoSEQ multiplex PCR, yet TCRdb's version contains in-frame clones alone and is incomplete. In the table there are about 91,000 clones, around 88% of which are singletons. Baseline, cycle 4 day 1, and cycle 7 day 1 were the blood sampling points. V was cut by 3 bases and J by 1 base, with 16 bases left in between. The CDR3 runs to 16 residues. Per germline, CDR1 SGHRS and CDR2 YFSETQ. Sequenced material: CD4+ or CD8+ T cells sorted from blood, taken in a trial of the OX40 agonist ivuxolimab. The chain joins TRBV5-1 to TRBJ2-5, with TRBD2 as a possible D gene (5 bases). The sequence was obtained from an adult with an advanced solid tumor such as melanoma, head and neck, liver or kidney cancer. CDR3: CASSSDGVDVQETQYF. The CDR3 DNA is TGCGCCAGCAGCTCAGACGGGGTCGACGTCCAAGAGACCCAGTACTTC.